This T cell receptor (beta chain) derives from a study of T cells in Graves' hyperthyroidism and ophthalmopathy. General observations from the study: Appearing also in blood were most of the thyroid clonotypes expanded above 0.001.

RNA transcripts served as the template for amplifying TCR beta CDR3 regions. The primer set for the first-round RT-PCR of the TCR CDR3 was HTBI. TCRdb ran MiXCR on the multiplex PCR reads and lists one entry per CDR3 protein. The sample holds around 350,000 distinct CDR3 sequences; over 15% are singletons and the top ten take about 4%. This clonotype was seen many times. What it binds is not known. V was trimmed by 4 bases and J by 3 bases, leaving 10 bases between them. The CDR3 covers 13 residues. The germline CDR1 and CDR2 sequences are SGHAT and FQNNGV. Material for sequencing was blood. The receptor was isolated from a woman younger than 30 with Graves' hyperthyroidism. V is TRBV11-2 and J is TRBJ2-7; perhaps D is TRBD1 or TRBD2 (6 bases each). CDR3 DNA sequence: TGTGCCAGCAGCTGGGGGGCCGACTACGAGCAGTACTTC. Its translation: CASSWGADYEQYF.